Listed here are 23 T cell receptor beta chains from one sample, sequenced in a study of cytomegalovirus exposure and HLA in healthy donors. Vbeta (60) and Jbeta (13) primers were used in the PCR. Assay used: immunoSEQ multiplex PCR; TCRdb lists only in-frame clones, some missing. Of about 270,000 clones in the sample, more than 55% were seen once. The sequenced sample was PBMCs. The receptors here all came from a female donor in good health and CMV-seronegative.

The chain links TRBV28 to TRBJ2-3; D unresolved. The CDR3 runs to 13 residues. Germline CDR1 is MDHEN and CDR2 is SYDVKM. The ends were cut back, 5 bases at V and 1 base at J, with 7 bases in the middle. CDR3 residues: CASSLPGTDTQYF. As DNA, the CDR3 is TGTGCCAGCAGTCTCCCTGGCACAGATACGCAGTATTTT.

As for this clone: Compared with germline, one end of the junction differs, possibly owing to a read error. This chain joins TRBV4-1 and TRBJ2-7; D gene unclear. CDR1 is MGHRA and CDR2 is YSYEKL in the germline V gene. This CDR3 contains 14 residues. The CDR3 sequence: CASSLQALRPEQCF. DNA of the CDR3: TGCGCCAGCAGCCTCCAGGCACTCCGCCCCGAGCAGTGCTTC.

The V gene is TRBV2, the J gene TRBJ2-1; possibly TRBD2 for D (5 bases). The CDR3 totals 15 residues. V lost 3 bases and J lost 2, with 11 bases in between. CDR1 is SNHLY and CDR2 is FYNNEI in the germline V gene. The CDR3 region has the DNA TGTGCCAGCAGTGAGAGGGAACCCCCCTACAATGAGCAGTTCTTC. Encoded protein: CASSEREPPYNEQFF.

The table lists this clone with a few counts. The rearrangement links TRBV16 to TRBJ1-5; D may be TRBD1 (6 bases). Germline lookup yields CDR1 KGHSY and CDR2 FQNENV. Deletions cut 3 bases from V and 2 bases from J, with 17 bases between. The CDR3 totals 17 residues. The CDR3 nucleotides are TGTGCCAGCAGCCACTCCGAACAGGGATACGGCAATCAGCCCCAGCATTTT. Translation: CASSHSEQGYGNQPQHF. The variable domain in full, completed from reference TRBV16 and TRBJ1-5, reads GEEVAQTPKHLVRGEGQKAKLYCAPIKGHSYVFWYQQVLKNEFKFLISFQNENVFDETGMPKERFSAKCLPNSPCSLEIQATKLEDSAVYFCASSHSEQGYGNQPQHFGDGTRLSIL.

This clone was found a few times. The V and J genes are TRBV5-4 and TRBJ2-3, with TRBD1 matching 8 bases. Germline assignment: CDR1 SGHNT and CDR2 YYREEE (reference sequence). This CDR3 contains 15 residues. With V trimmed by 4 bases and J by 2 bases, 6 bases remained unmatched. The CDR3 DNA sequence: TGTGCCAGCAGCCCTCGACAGGGGTACACAGATACGCAGTATTTT. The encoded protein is CASSPRQGYTDTQYF.

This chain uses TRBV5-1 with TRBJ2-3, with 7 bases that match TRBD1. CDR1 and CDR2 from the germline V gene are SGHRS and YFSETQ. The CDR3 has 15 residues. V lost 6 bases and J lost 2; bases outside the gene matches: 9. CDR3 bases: TGCGCCAGCACTCATTCCGGGACAGTCACAGATACGCAGTATTTT. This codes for CASTHSGTVTDTQYF.

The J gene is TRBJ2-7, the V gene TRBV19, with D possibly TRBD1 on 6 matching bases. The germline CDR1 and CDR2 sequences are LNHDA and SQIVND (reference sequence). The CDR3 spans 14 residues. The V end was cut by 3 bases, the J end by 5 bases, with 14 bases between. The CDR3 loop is CASSMGTYGDEQYF. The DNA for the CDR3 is TGTGCCAGTAGTATGGGGACATATGGGGACGAGCAGTACTTC.

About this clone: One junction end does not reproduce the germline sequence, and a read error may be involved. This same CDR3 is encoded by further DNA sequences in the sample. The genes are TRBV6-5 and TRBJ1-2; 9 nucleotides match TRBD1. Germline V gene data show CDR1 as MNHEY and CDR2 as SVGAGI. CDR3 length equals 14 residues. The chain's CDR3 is CASSPGTGIYGYTF. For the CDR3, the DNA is TGTGCCAGCAGTCCCGGGACAGGGATTTATGGCTACACTTTC.

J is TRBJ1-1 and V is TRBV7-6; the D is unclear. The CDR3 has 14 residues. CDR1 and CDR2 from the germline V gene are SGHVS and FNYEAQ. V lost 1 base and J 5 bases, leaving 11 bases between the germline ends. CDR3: CASSLDPSGTEAFF. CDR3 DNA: TGTGCCAGCAGCTTAGATCCCTCGGGGACTGAAGCTTTCTTT.

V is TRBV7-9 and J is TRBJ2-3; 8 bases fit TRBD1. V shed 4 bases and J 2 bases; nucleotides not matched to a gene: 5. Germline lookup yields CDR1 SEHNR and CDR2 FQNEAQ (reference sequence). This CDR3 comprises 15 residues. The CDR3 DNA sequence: TGTGCCAGCAGCTATTGGACAGGGTCCACAGATACGCAGTATTTT. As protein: CASSYWTGSTDTQYF.

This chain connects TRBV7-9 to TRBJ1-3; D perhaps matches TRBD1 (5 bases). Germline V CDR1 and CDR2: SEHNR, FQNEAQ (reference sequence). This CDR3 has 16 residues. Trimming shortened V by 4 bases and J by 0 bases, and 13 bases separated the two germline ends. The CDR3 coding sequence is TGTGCCAGCAGCTCGGGACTTCCCAGCTCTGGAAACACCATATATTTT. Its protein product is CASSSGLPSSGNTIYF.

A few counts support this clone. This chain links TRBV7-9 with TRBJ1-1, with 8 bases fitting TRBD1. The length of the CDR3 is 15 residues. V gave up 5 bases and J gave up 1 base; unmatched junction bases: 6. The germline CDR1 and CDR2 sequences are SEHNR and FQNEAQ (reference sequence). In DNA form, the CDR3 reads TGTGCCAGCAGCGAGAAAGGGACAGGGAACACTGAAGCTTTCTTT. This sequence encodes CASSEKGTGNTEAFF.

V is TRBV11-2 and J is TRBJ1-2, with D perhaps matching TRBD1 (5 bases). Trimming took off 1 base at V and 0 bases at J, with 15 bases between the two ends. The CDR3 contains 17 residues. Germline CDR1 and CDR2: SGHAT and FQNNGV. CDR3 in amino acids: CASSLAGIGRANYGYTF. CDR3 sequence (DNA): TGTGCCAGCAGCTTAGCAGGGATCGGTCGAGCTAACTATGGCTACACCTTC.

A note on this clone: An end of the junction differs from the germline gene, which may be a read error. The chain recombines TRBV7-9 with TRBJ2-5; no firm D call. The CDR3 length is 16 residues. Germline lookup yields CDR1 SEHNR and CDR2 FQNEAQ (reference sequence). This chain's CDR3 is CSSSLRHLLYEETQYF. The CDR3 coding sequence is TGTTCCAGCAGCCTCAGACACTTGCTTTATGAAGAGACCCAGTACTTC.

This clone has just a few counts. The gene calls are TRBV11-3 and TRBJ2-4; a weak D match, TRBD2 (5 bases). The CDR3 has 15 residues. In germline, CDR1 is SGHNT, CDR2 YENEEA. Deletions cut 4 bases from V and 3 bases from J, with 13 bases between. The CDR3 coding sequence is TGTGCCAGCAGCTCCCCCGTACGGGACAAAAACATTCAGTACTTC. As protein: CASSSPVRDKNIQYF.

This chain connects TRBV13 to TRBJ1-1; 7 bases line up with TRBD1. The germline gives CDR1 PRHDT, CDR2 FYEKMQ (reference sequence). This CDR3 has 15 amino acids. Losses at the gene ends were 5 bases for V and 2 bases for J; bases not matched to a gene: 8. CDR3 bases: TGTGCCAGCAGCCCAGGGGGAGATACAAACACTGAAGCTTTCTTT. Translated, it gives CASSPGGDTNTEAFF.

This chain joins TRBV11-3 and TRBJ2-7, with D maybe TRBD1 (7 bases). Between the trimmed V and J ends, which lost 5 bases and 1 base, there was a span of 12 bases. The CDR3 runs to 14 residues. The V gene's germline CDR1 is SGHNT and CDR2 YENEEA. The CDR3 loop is CASSPRDSSYEQYF. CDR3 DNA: TGTGCCAGCAGCCCGCGGGACAGTTCCTACGAGCAGTACTTC.

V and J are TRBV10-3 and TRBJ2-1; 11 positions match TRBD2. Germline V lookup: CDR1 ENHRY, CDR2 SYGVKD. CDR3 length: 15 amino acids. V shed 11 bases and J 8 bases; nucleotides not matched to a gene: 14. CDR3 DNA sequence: TGTGCCGTATCGACTAGCGGGAAAGTGGGCGATGAGCAGTTCTTC. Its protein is CAVSTSGKVGDEQFF.

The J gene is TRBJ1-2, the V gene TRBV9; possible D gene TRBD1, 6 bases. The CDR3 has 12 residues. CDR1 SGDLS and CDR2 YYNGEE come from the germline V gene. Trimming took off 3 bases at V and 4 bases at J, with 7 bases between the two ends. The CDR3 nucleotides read TGTGCCAGCAGCGACAGGGTCTATGGCTACACCTTC. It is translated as CASSDRVYGYTF.

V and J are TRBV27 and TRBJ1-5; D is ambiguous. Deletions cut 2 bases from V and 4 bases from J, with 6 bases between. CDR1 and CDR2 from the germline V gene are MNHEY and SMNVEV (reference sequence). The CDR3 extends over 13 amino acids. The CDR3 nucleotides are TGTGCCAGCAGTTTAACTCGAAATCAGCCCCAGCATTTT. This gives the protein CASSLTRNQPQHF.

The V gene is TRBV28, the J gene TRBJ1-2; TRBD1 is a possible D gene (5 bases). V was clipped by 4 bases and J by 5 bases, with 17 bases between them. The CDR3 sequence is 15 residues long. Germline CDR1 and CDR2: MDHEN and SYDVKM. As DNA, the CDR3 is TGTGCCAGCAGTTCCCCAGTGGGGACTTCGTATGGCTACACCTTC. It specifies CASSSPVGTSYGYTF.

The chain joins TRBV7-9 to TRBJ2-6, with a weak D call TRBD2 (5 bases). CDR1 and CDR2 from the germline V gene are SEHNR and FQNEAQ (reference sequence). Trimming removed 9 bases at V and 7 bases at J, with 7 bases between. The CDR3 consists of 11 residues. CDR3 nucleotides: TGTGCCAGTGAGGGAGCCAACGTCCTGACTTTC. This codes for CASEGANVLTF.

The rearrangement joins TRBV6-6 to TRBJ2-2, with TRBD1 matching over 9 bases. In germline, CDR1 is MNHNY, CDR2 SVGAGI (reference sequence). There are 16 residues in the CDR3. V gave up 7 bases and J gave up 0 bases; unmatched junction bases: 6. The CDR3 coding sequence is TGTGCCAGCAAATACAGGGGGCTTCCGAACACCGGGGAGCTGTTTTTT. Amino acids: CASKYRGLPNTGELFF.